Following are 32 T cell receptor beta chains from one sample sequenced in a study of molecular identifiers for immune sequencing clone quantification. TCRdb analysed the PCR reads with MiXCR anew, one entry per CDR3 protein. Of 550,000 to 750,000 distinct CDR3 sequences in the sample, nearly 20% are singletons; the top ten hold 0.85%. The sample consisted of naive CD8+ T cells from blood, with Jurkat cell RNA spiked in. Subset described: FACS-sorted CD8+CD4-CCR7+CD45RA+ naive T cells. Receptors originate from a human donor in good health. Some libraries in this study had Jurkat cell RNA spiked in.

Turning to this clonotype: A read error may explain this, as a much larger clone is one base away. The chain uses TRBV19 and TRBJ2-3; no clear D gene. Trimming cost V 8 bases and J 4 bases, with 13 bases left between them. Germline assignment: CDR1 LNHDA and CDR2 SQIVND (reference sequence). The CDR3 loop spans 13 amino acids. The CDR3 nucleotides read TGTGCCAGTGTTAGCCCGGTTGCAGATACGCAGTATTTT. Translating gives CASVSPVADTQYF.

Concerning this clonotype itself: A read error may explain this, as a much larger clone is one base away. V gene TRBV14 combines with J gene TRBJ2-1; the D gene is possibly TRBD2 (5 bases). The CDR3 sequence is 16 residues long. Germline loops: CDR1 SGHDN, CDR2 FVKESK. The CDR3 here is CASSPLTGSSYNVQFF. The DNA of the CDR3 is TGTGCCAGCAGCCCCCTAACGGGGAGCTCCTACAATGTGCAGTTCTTC.

A few counts support this clonotype. A read error may account for a junction end that differs from germline. The chain carries TRBV20-1 and TRBJ2-3; 7 bases align to TRBD2. In germline, CDR1 is DFQATT, CDR2 SNEGSKA (reference sequence). This CDR3 has 11 residues. The CDR3 region is CGAREGITQYF. The DNA for the CDR3 is TGCGGTGCTAGGGAGGGTATCACGCAGTATTTT.

Comments on this clonotype: Just one base apart from a much larger clone, this may be a read error. The genes are TRBV6-2 or TRBV6-3 and TRBJ2-3; TRBD2 agrees at 8 bases. This CDR3 comprises 14 residues. Germline V gene lookup returns CDR1 MNHEY and CDR2 SVGEGT. CDR3 in DNA: TGTGCCAGCAGGCGCGGGGGGCTCACAGATACGCTGTATTTT. Its protein product is CASRRGGLTDTLYF.

Of note for this clonotype: One base away lies a much larger clone, so this may be a sequencing read error. The CDR3 does not close with the conserved phenylalanine or tryptophan, likely indicating a read error. This chain joins TRBV10-2 and TRBJ1-1; unclear D gene. Germline-derived CDR1 and CDR2 are WSHSY and SAAADI. V lost 1 base to trimming and J lost 7 bases, with 10 bases between them. The CDR3 runs 13 residues. DNA for the CDR3: TGCGCCAGCAGTGAGTGGGGTACCAGTGAAGCTTTCTTA. Amino acids: CASSEWGTSEAFL.

The rearrangement joins TRBV29-1 to TRBJ2-2; 15 positions agree with TRBD2. CDR1 and CDR2 (germline): SQVTM, ANQGSEA. This CDR3 comprises 15 residues. V lost 7 bases to trimming and J lost 5 bases; unmatched junction nucleotides: 5. CDR3 sequence (DNA): TGCAGCGCTAAGGGGACTAGCGGGAGGACCGGGGAGCTGTTTTTT. Residues: CSAKGTSGRTGELFF.

The table lists this clonotype with a few counts. The V and J genes are TRBV18 and TRBJ2-3, with 10 positions matching TRBD2. The V gene's germline CDR1 is KGHSH and CDR2 LQKENI. The CDR3 is made up of 15 amino acids. Trimming took 6 bases from V and 6 from J; bases not matched to a gene: 9. In nucleotides, the CDR3 is TGTGCCAGCTCCCCAGCGGGAGGGCCTATGGATACGCAGTATTTT. This codes for CASSPAGGPMDTQYF.

The chain is built from TRBV20-1 and TRBJ2-5, with 11 nucleotides matching TRBD2. The CDR3 runs 17 residues. Trimming took 2 bases from V and 5 from J; bases not matched to a gene: 13. Looked up from germline, CDR1 is DFQATT and CDR2 is SNEGSKA (reference sequence). The CDR3 bases are TGCAGTGCTAGACAGACCCGGGGACTAGCGGAGTGGGAGACCCAGTACTTC. It specifies CSARQTRGLAEWETQYF.

The genes are TRBV3-1 and TRBJ2-5, with 14 bases matching TRBD2. The J segment lost 0 bases and the V segment lost 5 bases, leaving 8 bases of the junction unmatched. The CDR3 has 18 residues. Germline V CDR1 and CDR2: LGHDT, YNNKEL (reference sequence). This chain's CDR3 is CASSSQGLAGGYQETQYF. DNA for the CDR3: TGTGCCAGCAGCAGTCAAGGACTAGCGGGAGGATACCAAGAGACCCAGTACTTC.

Ten or more counts support this clonotype. V gene TRBV6-6 combines with J gene TRBJ1-5; TRBD1 agrees at 7 bases. V lost 0 bases, J lost 1 base, and 9 bases stayed unmatched. The germline CDR1 and CDR2 sequences are MNHNY and SVGAGI (reference sequence). This CDR3 has 18 amino acids. The CDR3 sequence is CASSYSIGMTGSNQPQHF. Here the CDR3 DNA reads TGTGCCAGCAGTTACTCGATTGGTATGACAGGGAGCAATCAGCCCCAGCATTTT.

This clonotype showed up many times. The chain has TRBV7-9 and TRBJ2-2; D is ambiguous. The CDR3 is 15 amino acids. CDR1 is SEHNR, CDR2 FQNEAQ, per germline (reference sequence). Trimming pared 6 bases from V and 6 bases from J, leaving 17 bases between. CDR3 residues: CASRPPPPQSGELFF. The CDR3 nucleotides read TGTGCCAGCAGGCCACCTCCCCCCCAGTCCGGGGAGCTGTTTTTT.

V usage is TRBV2 and J usage is TRBJ1-2; 7 bases match TRBD1. CDR1 and CDR2 from the germline V gene are SNHLY and FYNNEI. Germline trimming cut 3 bases from V and 2 bases from J; bases unmatched to any gene: 12. The CDR3 covers 17 residues. DNA for the CDR3: TGTGCCAGCAGTGAGACGACAGGGATTTATGCGAACTATGGCTACACCTTC. Encoded protein: CASSETTGIYANYGYTF. Supplemented by reference TRBV2 and TRBJ1-2, the full variable domain reads EPEVTQTPSHQVTQMGQEVILRCVPISNHLYFYWYRQILGQKVEFLVSFYNNEISEKSEIFDDQFSVERPDGSNFTLKIRSTKLEDSAMYFCASSETTGIYANYGYTFGSGTRLTVV.

A note on this clonotype: It may be a read error: a sequence one base away is much more abundant. The gene calls are TRBV29-1 and TRBJ2-7; 10 bases line up with TRBD2. The CDR3 has 13 residues. Germline V gene data show CDR1 as SQVTM and CDR2 as ANQGSEA. V trimming: 7 bases; J trimming: 2 bases; junction bases outside the gene matches: 5. DNA for the CDR3: TGCAGCGCCGCTAGCGGGAGCCCCTACGAGCAGTACTTC. This encodes CSAASGSPYEQYF.

This clonotype was counted at least ten times. The DNA for the CDR3 is TGTGCCAGCAGCCACGGGGACAGCCAAATCGAGCAGTACTTC. Protein product: CASSHGDSQIEQYF. J is TRBJ2-7 and V is TRBV7-2; 7 bases are shared with TRBD1. V trimming: 5 bases; J trimming: 6 bases; junction bases outside the gene matches: 10. The CDR3 spans 14 residues. Per germline, CDR1 SGHTA and CDR2 FQGNSA.

Many counts were recorded for this clonotype. The chain carries TRBV6-2 or TRBV6-3 and TRBJ2-1; 9 nucleotides line up with TRBD2. The germline V gene has CDR1 MNHEY and CDR2 SVGEGT. After removal of 7 bases from V and 10 bases from J, the junction contained 2 bases not matched to a gene. The CDR3 length is 11 residues. The chain's CDR3 is CASILAGEQFF. The CDR3 region has the DNA TGTGCCAGCATCCTAGCGGGAGAGCAGTTCTTC.

This clonotype was detected many times. The chain combines TRBV9 with TRBJ2-3; no reliable D call. Germline values: CDR1 SGDLS, CDR2 YYNGEE. The CDR3 runs to 13 residues. The V end lost 0 bases, the J end lost 6 bases, and 8 bases lay between the germline ends. The CDR3 sequence is CASSVVGSDTQYF. In DNA form, the CDR3 reads TGTGCCAGCAGCGTAGTGGGGTCGGATACGCAGTATTTT.

The chain uses TRBV6-1 and TRBJ1-1, with a tentative D call TRBD1 (5 bases). CDR3 length: 16 residues. The germline V gene encodes CDR1 MNHNS and CDR2 SASEGT. Trimming removed 2 bases at V and 0 bases at J, with 13 bases between. The CDR3 sequence is CASSEFRGTLNTEAFF. The CDR3, as DNA: TGTGCCAGCAGTGAATTCCGGGGCACGCTGAACACTGAAGCTTTCTTT.

Concerning this clonotype itself: Just one base apart from a much larger clone, this may be a read error. V usage is TRBV6-6 and J usage is TRBJ1-5, with 7 bases matching TRBD1. CDR1 MNHNY and CDR2 SVGAGI come from the germline V gene (reference sequence). The CDR3 loop spans 15 amino acids. The V segment lost 2 bases and the J segment 9 bases; nucleotides outside the gene matches: 10. The CDR3 here is CASSYGTAAYRPQHF. The DNA of the CDR3 is TGTGCCAGCAGTTACGGGACAGCCGCCTATCGGCCCCAGCATTTT.

In its sample, this clonotype was seen many times. V gene TRBV28 combines with J gene TRBJ1-3; D may be TRBD1 (6 bases). Per germline, CDR1 MDHEN and CDR2 SYDVKM. CDR3 length equals 15 residues. The V gene lost 4 bases and the J gene lost 1 base, with 11 bases spanning the gap. In DNA, the CDR3 is TGTGCCAGCAGTTCAGGGGAGGGTTCTGGAAACACCATATATTTT. This encodes CASSSGEGSGNTIYF. The full variable domain, in which reference TRBV28 and TRBJ1-3 provide the parts outside the CDR3, is DVKVTQSSRYLVKRTGEKVFLECVQDMDHENMFWYRQDPGLGLRLIYFSYDVKMKEKGDIPEGYSVSREKKERFSLILESASTNQTSMYLCASSSGEGSGNTIYFGEGSWLTVV.

This sequence joins TRBV4-1 and TRBJ1-6; D possibly corresponds to TRBD1 (6 bases). The length of the CDR3 is 18 residues. The ends were cut back, 2 bases at V and 7 bases at J, with 21 bases in the middle. Germline CDR1 reads MGHRA; CDR2 reads YSYEKL. The CDR3 protein is CASSQFLGGAPGNSPLHF. The CDR3 nucleotides read TGCGCCAGCAGCCAATTTTTAGGGGGGGCGCCCGGGAATTCACCCCTCCACTTT.

This clonotype was counted a few times. The chain couples TRBV29-1 to TRBJ1-3, with no clear D. Germline values: CDR1 SQVTM, CDR2 ANQGSEA. CDR3 length: 11 residues. Trimming took off 5 bases at V and 4 bases at J, with 6 bases between the two ends. The CDR3 DNA reads as TGCAGCGTTCAAGCCGGAAACACCATATATTTT. This encodes CSVQAGNTIYF.

There are many counts of this clonotype. CDR3 loop: CASRSGVTPMNTEAFF. DNA for the CDR3: TGTGCCAGCAGATCAGGGGTTACCCCCATGAACACTGAAGCTTTCTTT. The V gene is TRBV5-4, the J gene TRBJ1-1; TRBD1 might be the D (6 bases). Germline V gene lookup returns CDR1 SGHNT and CDR2 YYREEE (reference sequence). The CDR3 totals 16 residues. The V end was cut by 5 bases, the J end by 0 bases, with 17 bases between. Supplemented by reference TRBV5-4 and TRBJ1-1, the full variable domain reads ETGVTQSPTHLIKTRGQQVTLRCSSQSGHNTVSWYQQALGQGPQFIFQYYREEENGRGNFPPRFSGLQFPNYSSELNVNALELDDSALYLCASRSGVTPMNTEAFFGQGTRLTVV.

This clonotype was counted at least ten times. This sequence joins TRBV6-2 or TRBV6-3 and TRBJ1-5; D is unclear. The CDR3 runs to 16 residues. The V gene lost 6 bases and the J gene lost 0 bases, with 15 bases spanning the gap. Germline assignment: CDR1 MNHEY and CDR2 SVGEGT. The CDR3 sequence is CASRSDRTYSNQPQHF. DNA for the CDR3: TGTGCCAGCAGAAGCGACCGTACCTATAGCAATCAGCCCCAGCATTTT.

In the case of this clonotype: It may be a read error: a sequence one base away is much more abundant. This chain connects TRBV28 to TRBJ1-1; tentatively, D is TRBD1 (5 bases). CDR1 is MDHEN and CDR2 is SYDVKM in the germline V gene. This CDR3 spans 15 amino acids. The CDR3 spells CVSSFSGGMNTEAFF. CDR3 nucleotides: TGTGTCAGCAGTTTCTCCGGGGGGATGAACACTGAAGCTTTCTTT.

The sample holds one count of this clonotype. One base away lies a much larger clone, so this may be a sequencing read error. The V and J genes are TRBV16 and TRBJ1-4; D gene unclear. Germline V lookup: CDR1 KGHSY, CDR2 FQNENV. With 3 bases removed from V and 8 bases from J, the gap between germline ends came to 16 bases. The CDR3 is 15 amino acids. CDR3 in amino acids: CASSHGPFINEKLFF. DNA of the CDR3: TGTGCCAGCAGCCATGGCCCCTTCATAAACGAAAAACTGTTTTTT.

Only one count was recorded for this clonotype. V and J are TRBV7-9 and TRBJ2-1; D is possibly TRBD2 (5 bases). V lost 2 bases to trimming and J lost 2 bases, with 7 bases between them. This CDR3 contains 14 residues. Germline CDR1 and CDR2: SEHNR and FQNEAQ (reference sequence). CDR3 sequence: CASSLRGPYNEQFF. In DNA, the CDR3 is TGTGCCAGCAGCTTACGGGGTCCCTACAATGAGCAGTTCTTC.

On this clonotype itself: A much larger clone differs from this one at a single base, so this may be a read error. The chain is built from TRBV6-6 and TRBJ2-3, with no clear D. This CDR3 comprises 10 residues. V gave up 8 bases and J gave up 4 bases, with 4 bases separating them. Germline loops: CDR1 MNHNY, CDR2 SVGAGI (reference sequence). CDR3 DNA: TGTGCCAGCGGCCCAGATACGCAGTATTTT. Its translation: CASGPDTQYF.

A word on this clonotype: A much larger clone is a single base away; this may be a read error. The chain couples TRBV19 to TRBJ2-4; D is perhaps TRBD2 (6 bases). V shed 4 bases and J shed 2 bases, with 15 bases lying between them. In germline, CDR1 is LNHDA, CDR2 SQIVND (reference sequence). This CDR3 contains 16 residues. The CDR3 region has the DNA TGTGCCAGTAGTAGCTACCCGGGGGTGACCAAAAACATTCAGTACTTC. Translation: CASSSYPGVTKNIQYF.

V is TRBV15 and J is TRBJ2-5; 7 bases map to TRBD2. With V trimmed by 1 base and J by 5 bases, 10 bases remained unmatched. CDR3 length: 16 residues. Germline CDR1 LNHNV, CDR2 YYDKDF (reference sequence). The CDR3 here is CATSRGEGSVTETQYF. As DNA, the CDR3 is TGTGCCACCAGCAGAGGGGAGGGTTCGGTTACGGAGACCCAGTACTTC.

This clonotype was observed many times. The V call is TRBV13, the J call TRBJ1-1; D unclear. Trimming removed 1 base from V and 7 bases from J, with 10 bases in between. Germline V gene sequence: CDR1 PRHDT, CDR2 FYEKMQ (reference sequence). The CDR3 is made up of 13 amino acids. The CDR3 spells CASSLDGVSEAFF. Written as DNA, the CDR3 is TGTGCCAGCAGCTTAGACGGAGTTAGTGAAGCTTTCTTT.

This chain links TRBV10-3 with TRBJ2-3; the match to TRBD1 covers 9 bases. Per germline, CDR1 ENHRY and CDR2 SYGVKD. With 2 bases clipped from V and 4 bases from J, the junction kept 7 bases outside the gene matches. CDR3 length: 16 residues. The CDR3 DNA reads as TGTGCCATCAGTGAGGCTAGGACAGGGGTTGCAGATACGCAGTATTTT. Its translation is CAISEARTGVADTQYF.

The V gene is TRBV24-1, the J gene TRBJ2-5; D might be TRBD1 (6 bases). The germline gives CDR1 KGHDR, CDR2 SFDVKD. The length of the CDR3 is 13 residues. Trimming removed 4 bases at V and 3 bases at J, with 8 bases between. In DNA form, the CDR3 reads TGTGCCACCAGTGAACAGGGAGAAGAGACCCAGTACTTC. Protein product: CATSEQGEETQYF.